Below, 30 T cell receptor beta chains from the same sample are listed, as sequenced in a study of tumor T cells in aggressive B-cell lymphoma. TCRdb keeps only in-frame clones here, not all; method: immunoSEQ multiplex PCR. Of a few thousand clones listed, around 82% are singletons. Specimen: tumor tissue. The origin of the receptors is an adult with diffuse large B cell lymphoma.

The CDR3 sequence is CASSWTSGSGETQYF. CDR3 in DNA: TGTGCCAGCAGTTGGACTAGCGGGAGTGGGGAGACCCAGTACTTC. The chain employs TRBV7-2 and TRBJ2-5; the match to TRBD2 covers 13 bases. The germline V gene has CDR1 SGHTA and CDR2 FQGNSA. The CDR3 consists of 15 residues. Losses at the gene ends were 6 bases for V and 5 bases for J; bases not matched to a gene: 6. Complete variable domain (other parts from reference TRBV7-2 and TRBJ2-5): GAGVSQSPSNKVTEKGKDVELRCDPISGHTALYWYRQSLGQGLEFLIYFQGNSAPDKSGLPSDRFSAERTGGSVSTLTIQRTQQEDSAVYLCASSWTSGSGETQYFGPGTRLLVL.

The V call is TRBV5-4, the J call TRBJ2-2; possibly TRBD2 for D (6 bases). V was pared by 7 bases and J by 0 bases, with 10 bases between. CDR3 length: 14 residues. From germline, CDR1 is SGHNT and CDR2 YYREEE (reference sequence). The CDR3 coding sequence is TGTGCCAGCCTAGCGACCGCGAACACCGGGGAGCTGTTTTTT. Encoded protein: CASLATANTGELFF.

The V call is TRBV2, the J call TRBJ2-2; 9 nucleotides align to TRBD2. CDR1 and CDR2 (germline): SNHLY, FYNNEI. The CDR3 totals 15 residues. Trimming removed 6 bases from V and 6 bases from J; junction bases left unmatched: 8. CDR3 sequence reads: CASSGSGSRAGELFF. CDR3 in DNA: TGTGCCAGCAGCGGTAGCGGGAGTCGGGCCGGGGAGCTGTTTTTT.

The V and J genes are TRBV4-2 and TRBJ2-7; TRBD1 aligns across 8 bases. The CDR3 spans 16 residues. CDR1 is LGHNA and CDR2 is YNFKEQ in the germline V gene. Trimming cost V 0 bases and J 3 bases; bases outside gene matches: 7. The CDR3 protein is CASSQDGGQGIYEQYF. CDR3 DNA: TGTGCCAGCAGCCAAGACGGTGGACAGGGTATCTACGAGCAGTACTTC.

The V and J genes are TRBV27 and TRBJ2-1; 8 bases fit TRBD2. Germline CDR1 and CDR2: MNHEY and SMNVEV (reference sequence). The CDR3 loop spans 15 amino acids. J gave up 8 bases and V 5 bases, and 11 bases lay outside the gene matches. CDR3 DNA: TGTGCCAGCAGTCAGAACAGAGCGGGAGAAGATGAGCAGTTCTTC. Translation gives CASSQNRAGEDEQFF.

The chain carries TRBV7-9 and TRBJ2-7; no definite D call. CDR3 length: 11 amino acids. V dropped 5 bases and J dropped 3 bases, with 5 bases sitting between them. Germline V gives CDR1 SEHNR, CDR2 FQNEAQ (reference sequence). DNA of the CDR3: TGTGCCAGCAGCGTAAACTACGAGCAGTACTTC. This encodes CASSVNYEQYF. The full variable domain, its missing parts supplied by reference TRBV7-9 and TRBJ2-7, is DTGVSQNPRHKITKRGQNVTFRCDPISEHNRLYWYRQTLGQGPEFLTYFQNEAQLEKSRLLSDRFSAERPKGSFSTLEIQRTEQGDSAMYLCASSVNYEQYFGPGTRLTVT.

The chain recombines TRBV10-1 with TRBJ1-1, with D unresolved. CDR3 length: 13 amino acids. CDR1 and CDR2 (germline): WNHNN, SYGVQD (reference sequence). V gave up 4 bases and J gave up 0 bases, with 6 bases separating them. The CDR3 spells CASSAAMNTEAFF. The CDR3 DNA follows: TGCGCCAGCAGTGCTGCTATGAACACTGAAGCTTTCTTT.

V is TRBV4-1 and J is TRBJ1-2, with 9 bases identical to TRBD1. Per the germline V gene, CDR1 is MGHRA and CDR2 is YSYEKL. This CDR3 is 14 amino acids long. V shed 0 bases, J shed 5 bases, and the junction held 1 base outside the gene matches. CDR3 sequence reads: CASSQDGQGYGYTF. The CDR3 DNA follows: TGCGCCAGCAGCCAAGACGGACAGGGGTATGGCTACACCTTC.

J is TRBJ2-7 and V is TRBV5-4, with 9 bases matching TRBD2. Germline lookup yields CDR1 SGHNT and CDR2 YYREEE (reference sequence). Trimming cost V 4 bases and J 6 bases; bases outside gene matches: 8. The CDR3 runs 14 residues. CDR3 residues: CASSLGTSYTEQYF. The CDR3 DNA sequence: TGTGCCAGCAGCCTAGGGACTAGCTACACCGAGCAGTACTTC. Full variable domain (missing parts from reference TRBV5-4 and TRBJ2-7): ETGVTQSPTHLIKTRGQQVTLRCSSQSGHNTVSWYQQALGQGPQFIFQYYREEENGRGNFPPRFSGLQFPNYSSELNVNALELDDSALYLCASSLGTSYTEQYFGPGTRLTVT.

The rearrangement uses TRBV28 and TRBJ1-1, with 7 bases matching TRBD1. Germline CDR1 reads MDHEN; CDR2 reads SYDVKM. This CDR3 has 15 residues. Trimming cost V 4 bases and J 1 base; bases outside gene matches: 6. The CDR3 protein is CASSSGGKENTEAFF. In DNA form, the CDR3 reads TGTGCCAGCAGTTCAGGGGGTAAAGAGAACACTGAAGCTTTCTTT. The variable domain in full, completed from reference TRBV28 and TRBJ1-1, reads DVKVTQSSRYLVKRTGEKVFLECVQDMDHENMFWYRQDPGLGLRLIYFSYDVKMKEKGDIPEGYSVSREKKERFSLILESASTNQTSMYLCASSSGGKENTEAFFGQGTRLTVV.

The rearrangement links TRBV28 to TRBJ2-7; 7 bases fit TRBD2. The V and J ends lost 2 bases and 0 bases, in that order; junction bases with no gene match: 4. CDR1 and CDR2 from the germline V gene are MDHEN and SYDVKM. The CDR3 runs 15 residues. The CDR3 region is CASSLDSGGSYEQYF. The CDR3 DNA sequence: TGTGCCAGCAGTTTAGATTCGGGAGGCTCCTACGAGCAGTACTTC.

The V and J genes are TRBV5-4 and TRBJ2-2, with a weak D call TRBD2 (6 bases). V was shortened by 4 bases and J by 1 base, with 14 bases between the two germline ends. Germline CDR1 is SGHNT and CDR2 is YYREEE (reference sequence). The CDR3 covers 16 residues. The chain's CDR3 is CASSPEGGRNTGELFF. The DNA for the CDR3 is TGTGCCAGCAGCCCCGAAGGAGGGAGGAACACCGGGGAGCTGTTTTTT.

This clone was found a few times. The chain joins TRBV7-9 to TRBJ2-3; 11 nucleotides agree with TRBD2. J lost 8 bases, V lost 4 bases, and 5 bases had no gene match. CDR1 and CDR2 from the germline V gene are SEHNR and FQNEAQ (reference sequence). The length of the CDR3 is 14 residues. CDR3 region: CASSSLAGVVTQYF. CDR3 sequence (DNA): TGTGCCAGCAGCTCACTAGCGGGAGTGGTTACGCAGTATTTT.

Here the CDR3 reads CSVRTPQAAFF. DNA for the CDR3: TGCAGCGTTCGGACACCCCAGGCGGCTTTCTTT. This chain uses TRBV29-1 with TRBJ1-1; weak D call: TRBD1 (5 bases). Trimming removed 5 bases from V and 11 bases from J, with 15 bases in between. CDR1 and CDR2 from the germline V gene are SQVTM and ANQGSEA. The CDR3 consists of 11 residues.

The CDR3 region has the DNA TGTGCCAGCAGCTGGACAGGAGGCTATGGCTACACCTTC. The encoded protein is CASSWTGGYGYTF. The rearrangement joins TRBV28 to TRBJ1-2; 7 positions match TRBD1. J lost 4 bases, V lost 6 bases, and 5 bases had no gene match. CDR3 length: 13 residues. Germline values: CDR1 MDHEN, CDR2 SYDVKM.

The chain uses TRBV6-5 and TRBJ1-2; TRBD1 agrees at 9 bases. Trimming removed 7 bases from V and 4 bases from J; junction bases left unmatched: 1. CDR3 length equals 12 residues. Per germline, CDR1 MNHEY and CDR2 SVGAGI. The CDR3 nucleotides read TGTGCCAGCACGACAGGGGGCTATGGCTACACCTTC. It codes for CASTTGGYGYTF.

The chain recombines TRBV7-8 with TRBJ2-3, with TRBD1 matching over 9 bases. Germline V gives CDR1 SGHVS, CDR2 FQNEAQ. The V segment lost 5 bases and the J segment 0 bases; nucleotides outside the gene matches: 6. CDR3 length: 16 amino acids. The CDR3 region is CASSTLQGASTDTQYF. In DNA form, the CDR3 reads TGTGCCAGCAGCACCCTACAGGGGGCTAGCACAGATACGCAGTATTTT.

The chain carries TRBV6-1 and TRBJ1-1; possibly TRBD1 for D (6 bases). Germline V lookup: CDR1 MNHNS, CDR2 SASEGT. The CDR3 has 13 amino acids. Trimming stripped 3 bases from V and 3 bases from J, with 8 bases between. The CDR3 nucleotides read TGTGCCAGCAGTGATGGGGGCGACACTGAAGCTTTCTTT. This encodes CASSDGGDTEAFF.

This clone was counted once. This sequence joins TRBV11-2 and TRBJ2-3; TRBD2 matches at 9 bases. The CDR3 extends over 14 amino acids. The ends lost 3 bases at V and 4 bases at J; junction bases unmatched: 2. Germline lookup yields CDR1 SGHAT and CDR2 FQNNGV. The CDR3: CASSFRLAADTQYF. CDR3 DNA sequence: TGTGCCAGCAGCTTCAGACTAGCGGCAGATACGCAGTATTTT. Variable domain in full (rest from reference TRBV11-2 and TRBJ2-3): EAGVAQSPRYKIIEKRQSVAFWCNPISGHATLYWYQQILGQGPKLLIQFQNNGVVDDSQLPKDRFSAERLKGVDSTLKIQPAKLEDSAVYLCASSFRLAADTQYFGPGTRLTVL.

The V gene is TRBV27, the J gene TRBJ2-2; TRBD2 matches at 7 bases. The CDR3 sequence is 15 residues long. The ends lost 6 bases at V and 1 base at J; junction bases unmatched: 5. Germline values: CDR1 MNHEY, CDR2 SMNVEV (reference sequence). CDR3 protein: CASSRGSLNTGELFF. The CDR3 bases are TGTGCCAGCAGCCGCGGGAGTCTGAACACCGGGGAGCTGTTTTTT.

V usage is TRBV6-1 and J usage is TRBJ2-3; 7 nucleotides line up with TRBD2. Germline V gene sequence: CDR1 MNHNS, CDR2 SASEGT. This CDR3 is 14 amino acids long. Trimming cost V 1 base and J 3 bases; bases outside gene matches: 1. The CDR3 loop is CASSEGGGTDTQYF. CDR3 coding DNA: TGTGCCAGCAGTGAAGGGGGGGGGACAGATACGCAGTATTTT.

Only a few counts were recorded for this clone. The chain couples TRBV7-3 to TRBJ2-1; TRBD2 matches at 7 bases. Germline V gene data show CDR1 as SGHTA and CDR2 as FQGTGA. Trimming at V came to 5 bases and at J to 1 base, leaving 5 bases not matched to a gene. The CDR3 consists of 15 residues. CDR3 protein: CASSPSSGSYNEQFF. DNA of the CDR3: TGTGCCAGCAGCCCGAGTAGCGGGTCCTACAATGAGCAGTTCTTC.

Of note for this clone: In the same sample, other DNA sequences code for this CDR3. The V call is TRBV5-4, the J call TRBJ2-3; maybe TRBD2 (6 bases). V was cut by 4 bases and J by 2 bases, with 20 bases left in between. Germline V gene data show CDR1 as SGHNT and CDR2 as YYREEE (reference sequence). The CDR3 spans 17 residues. The CDR3 DNA follows: TGTGCCAGCAGCCCCACGTCCTTTGGGGGGAACACAGATACGCAGTATTTT. It is translated as CASSPTSFGGNTDTQYF.

This chain joins TRBV19 and TRBJ1-2; 11 bases fit TRBD1. V dropped 7 bases and J dropped 2; count of bases not matched to a gene: 6. The CDR3 runs 15 residues. Germline-derived CDR1 and CDR2 are LNHDA and SQIVND (reference sequence). CDR3 in amino acids: CASNPRDRGNYGYTF. The CDR3, as DNA: TGTGCCAGTAACCCACGGGACAGGGGGAACTATGGCTACACCTTC.

The chain joins TRBV11-2 to TRBJ2-3; 7 bases are a match to TRBD2. V trimming: 5 bases; J trimming: 3 bases; junction bases outside the gene matches: 14. Germline V gene lookup returns CDR1 SGHAT and CDR2 FQNNGV. The length of the CDR3 is 17 residues. CDR3 sequence (DNA): TGTGCCAGCAGCCAGGTTGCGGGGGAGGGCCGAACAGATACGCAGTATTTT. Protein product: CASSQVAGEGRTDTQYF.

This clone was seen more than once but under ten times. V and J are TRBV19 and TRBJ2-1, with D possibly matching TRBD2 (6 bases). CDR1 is LNHDA, CDR2 SQIVND, per germline (reference sequence). The CDR3 has 15 amino acids. With 3 bases removed from V and 0 bases from J, the gap between germline ends came to 9 bases. The CDR3 reads CASSISGSSYNEQFF. CDR3 DNA: TGTGCCAGTAGTATTTCCGGGAGCTCCTACAATGAGCAGTTCTTC.

Points on this clone: The junction departs from germline at one end; a sequencing error may be responsible. The sample contains more than one DNA sequence encoding this CDR3. The J gene is TRBJ1-1, the V gene TRBV28, with 7 bases aligning to TRBD1. The CDR3 runs to 15 residues. CDR1 MDHEN and CDR2 SYDVKM come from the germline V gene. CDR3 region: CASPPLQGMNTEAFF. Here the CDR3 DNA reads TGTGCCAGCCCGCCCCTACAGGGGATGAACACTGAGGCTTTCTTT.

This rearrangement joins TRBV18 to TRBJ2-5, with 7 nucleotides matching TRBD2. Germline V gene lookup returns CDR1 KGHSH and CDR2 LQKENI. This CDR3 is 14 amino acids long. V gave up 6 bases and J gave up 3 bases; unmatched junction bases: 7. CDR3 nucleotide sequence: TGTGCCAGCTCCCCCGGGACTACTAAAGAGACCCAGTACTTC. Its translation is CASSPGTTKETQYF.

The chain couples TRBV6-6 to TRBJ1-2; D may be TRBD1 (6 bases). CDR1 and CDR2 (germline): MNHNY, SVGAGI (reference sequence). Trimming removed 5 bases from V and 4 bases from J, with 11 bases in between. This CDR3 has 13 amino acids. For the CDR3, the DNA is TGTGCCAGCAGTCTCAGGGGCCTCTATGGCTACACCTTC. Protein product: CASSLRGLYGYTF.

This chain uses TRBV19 with TRBJ2-3, with TRBD1 identical over 10 bases. This CDR3 contains 18 residues. CDR1 LNHDA and CDR2 SQIVND come from the germline V gene (reference sequence). Germline trimming cut 4 bases from V and 0 bases from J; bases unmatched to any gene: 10. The CDR3 protein is CASSTLRTGQGSTDTQYF. The CDR3 region has the DNA TGTGCCAGTAGTACCCTCCGGACGGGACAGGGGAGCACAGATACGCAGTATTTT.